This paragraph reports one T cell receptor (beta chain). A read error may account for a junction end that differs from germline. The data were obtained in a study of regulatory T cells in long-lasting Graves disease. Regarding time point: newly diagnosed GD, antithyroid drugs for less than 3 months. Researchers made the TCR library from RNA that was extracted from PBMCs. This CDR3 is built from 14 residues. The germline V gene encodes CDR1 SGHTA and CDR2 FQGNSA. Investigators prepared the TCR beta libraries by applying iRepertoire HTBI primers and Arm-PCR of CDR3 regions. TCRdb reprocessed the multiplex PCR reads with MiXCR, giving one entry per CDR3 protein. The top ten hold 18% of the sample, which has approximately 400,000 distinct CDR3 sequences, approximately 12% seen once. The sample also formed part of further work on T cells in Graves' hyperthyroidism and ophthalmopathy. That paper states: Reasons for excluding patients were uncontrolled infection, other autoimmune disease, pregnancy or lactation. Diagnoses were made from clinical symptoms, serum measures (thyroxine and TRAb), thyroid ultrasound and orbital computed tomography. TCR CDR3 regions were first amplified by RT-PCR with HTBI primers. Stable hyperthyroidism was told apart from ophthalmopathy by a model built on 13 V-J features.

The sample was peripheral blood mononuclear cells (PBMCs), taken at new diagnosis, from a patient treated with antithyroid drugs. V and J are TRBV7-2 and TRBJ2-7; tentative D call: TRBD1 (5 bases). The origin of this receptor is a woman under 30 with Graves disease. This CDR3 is CASSLGARGYERYF. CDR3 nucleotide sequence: TGTGCCAGCAGCTTAGGGGCTAGGGGCTACGAGCGGTACTTC.